This T cell receptor (beta chain) was retrieved from a study of blood T cell repertoires in COVID-19. Profiled with immunoSEQ multiplex PCR; TCRdb holds only in-frame clones, not every one. Of some 270,000 clones listed, 86% are singletons. Sequencing was carried out using peripheral blood. This receptor was taken from a man aged 35-49 years with active or convalescent COVID-19.

CDR3 amino acids: CASSLGRRGSNTGELFF. The CDR3 nucleotides are TGTGCCAGCAGCTTAGGTCGGCGCGGATCGAACACCGGGGAGCTGTTTTTT. The chain carries TRBV7-2 and TRBJ2-2; the D is unclear. V was pared by 1 base and J by 0 bases, with 12 bases between. The CDR3 sequence is 17 residues long. Germline values: CDR1 SGHTA, CDR2 FQGNSA.